This T cell receptor (beta chain) was captured in a study of OX40 agonist ivuxolimab in advanced cancers. Study-level background: Patients treated during dose escalation were battling hepatocellular carcinoma, melanoma, renal cell or head and neck cancer.

Here immunoSEQ multiplex PCR was the method, and the copy in TCRdb shows in-frame clones only, minus some. The table has approximately 99,000 clones, approximately 94% seen once. A single count supports this clone. No antigen is known for it. The germline V and J ends were trimmed by 3 bases and 8 bases, with 10 bases remaining between them. Germline V CDR1 and CDR2: SNHLY, FYNNEI. The CDR3 totals 12 residues. Study-level results: More expanded clones were found, on average, in CD8+ than in CD4+ T cells.

The chain recombines TRBV2 with TRBJ1-2; D remains ambiguous. The clonotype was recovered from an adult with an advanced solid tumor such as melanoma, head and neck, liver or kidney cancer. Sequencing was performed on CD4+ or CD8+ T cells sorted from blood, taken in a trial of the OX40 agonist ivuxolimab. The CDR3 region has the DNA TGTGCCAGCAGTGATTACAGAGGAGGCTACACCTTC. It translates to CASSDYRGGYTF.